This TCR beta chain appears in the sequencing data of a study of cytomegalovirus exposure and HLA in healthy donors. This clone appeared a single time. Its antigen is unknown. Some clones are missing from TCRdb's copy, which holds only in-frame ones; the method was immunoSEQ multiplex PCR. The sample lists roughly 68,000 clones, roughly 89% occurring once. Notes on the study in general: The study flagged approximately 180 TCR beta chains as cytomegalovirus-associated. One later analysis, an examination of the 100 to 150 validation repertoires, found that first-cohort TCR clusters tended to co-occur in them.

Germline V gene sequence: CDR1 LNHDA, CDR2 SQIVND (reference sequence). The CDR3 totals 15 residues. V was pared by 3 bases and J by 7 bases, with 15 bases between. This chain uses TRBV19 with TRBJ1-4; unclear D gene. Sequenced: PBMCs. The TCR was taken from a woman younger than 35 in good health and CMV-seronegative. CDR3 in amino acids: CASSMVSSRGEKLFF. The CDR3 DNA sequence: TGTGCCAGTAGTATGGTGTCATCTCGGGGTGAAAAACTGTTTTTT.